This TCR beta chain comes out of a study of blood T cell repertoires in COVID-19. As for the study in general: The study drew acute and convalescent COVID-19 samples from the United States, Italy and Spain. PBMCs, B-cell-depleted T cells, or T cells provided the cDNA or gDNA that made up the material.

Methods used by the authors: How many nucleated cells were present was estimated from reference gene primer amplification. Here immunoSEQ multiplex PCR was the method, and the copy in TCRdb shows in-frame clones only, minus some. Clonal size and the V and J genes are those of that table, whereas D and trimming came from the DNA. Of fewer than 150,000 clones in the sample, around four fifths were seen once. The V and J ends lost 4 bases and 3 bases, in that order; junction bases with no gene match: 5. CDR3 length: 16 amino acids. CDR1 and CDR2 from the germline V gene are LGHDT and YNNKEL (reference sequence).

This chain joins TRBV3-1 (or the pseudogene TRBV3-2) and TRBJ1-6; 8 bases fit TRBD1. The sequencing input was peripheral blood. The sequence derives from an elderly man with acute or convalescent COVID-19. The CDR3 sequence is CASSRLTGVYNSPLHF. For the CDR3, the DNA is TGTGCCAGCAGCCGACTGACAGGGGTCTATAATTCACCCCTCCACTTT.